These T cell receptor beta chains were read from a single sample in a study of T cell repertoires in cytomegalovirus infection. MiXCR, run by TCRdb on the reads, gives a single entry per CDR3 protein. The table lists a few hundred thousand distinct CDR3 sequences, 25% to 35% of them singletons, with around 18% in the top ten. The antigens these receptors bind are not known. The sample in question was cultured PBMCs, obtained from culture after CMV antigen stimulation. The receptors here all came from a human donor in good health (CMV status not recorded). Some clones in this sample may be carry-over from other donors' samples. Each CDR3 is given with its conserved first and last residue. The order of the fields is D gene, J gene, clone size, V gene, CDR3 protein, CDR3 DNA. The D gene is left open where the match is weak. Size tells how often a clone was seen (once, few, many) or the class of an expanded clone, and some rows leave it out.

. TRBJ2-7 . TRBV5-6 CASSLAQYEQYF TGTGCCAGCAGCTTGGCGCAGTACGAGCAGTACTTC
. TRBJ2-1 many TRBV7-3 CASSLRPYNEQFF TGTGCCAGCAGCTTACGGCCCTACAATGAGCAGTTCTTC
. TRBJ2-7 few TRBV4-2 CASSQDLSKSYEQYF TGTGCCAGCAGCCAAGACTTGAGTAAGAGCTACGAGCAGTACTTC
. TRBJ2-7 . TRBV20-1 CSASSAKLRSSYEQYF TGCAGTGCTAGTTCGGCCAAACTCCGGAGCTCCTACGAGCAGTACTTC
. TRBJ1-2 . TRBV13 CASSLGRFEVGYTF TGTGCCAGCAGCTTAGGCCGGTTCGAGGTTGGCTACACCTTC
. TRBJ1-2 many TRBV28 CASTYRTNYGYTF TGTGCCAGCACCTACAGGACTAACTATGGCTACACCTTC
. TRBJ2-3 . TRBV5-4 CASSSDSNTDTQYF TGTGCCAGCAGCTCCGACAGTAACACAGATACGCAGTATTTT
TRBD1 TRBJ1-5 few TRBV18 CASSPGDRGSNQPQHF TGTGCCAGCTCACCAGGGGACAGGGGAAGCAATCAGCCCCAGCATTTT
. TRBJ1-3 . TRBV29-1 CSVEDRHPSGNTIYF TGCAGCGTTGAAGATCGCCACCCCTCTGGAAACACCATATATTTT
TRBD2 TRBJ2-4 . TRBV4-1 CASSHPTSGRLDIQYF TGCGCCAGCAGCCACCCGACTAGCGGGAGGCTGGACATTCAGTACTTC
. TRBJ1-1 . TRBV12-3/TRBV12-4 CASGGQPRRNTEAFF TGTGCCAGCGGTGGACAGCCGAGGAGGAACACTGAAGCTTTCTTT
TRBD2 TRBJ2-3 . TRBV20-1 CSARVLADTDTQYF TGCAGTGCTAGAGTCCTAGCGGACACAGATACGCAGTATTTT
. TRBJ2-7 . TRBV28 CASSLDRTGEFKLAGPSTYEQYF TGTGCCAGCAGTTTAGATCGGACAGGGGAATTTAAACTAGCGGGACCCTCCACCTACGAGCAGTACTTC
. TRBJ2-2 few TRBV7-6 CASRPGSVTGELFF TGTGCTAGCAGACCCGGATCGGTCACCGGGGAGCTGTTTTTT
. TRBJ1-6 . TRBV5-5 CASSFELWGSPLHF TGTGCCAGCAGTTTTGAACTATGGGGGTCACCCCTCCACTTT
. TRBJ1-1 . TRBV27 CASSLSFRRPNTEAFF TGTGCCAGCAGTTTATCATTCAGGCGGCCCAACACTGAAGCTTTCTTT
. TRBJ1-1 few TRBV15 CATTLGYGERNTEAFF TGTGCCACCACCTTGGGGTATGGGGAAAGGAACACTGAAGCTTTCTTT
. TRBJ2-3 . TRBV28 CASVGVGCPTDTQYF TGTGCCAGCGTTGGGGTGGGGTGCCCCACAGATACGCAGTATTTT
TRBD2 TRBJ2-5 many TRBV12-3/TRBV12-4 CASSPGIAGYQETQYF TGTGCCAGCAGTCCCGGGATAGCGGGGTACCAAGAGACCCAGTACTTC
. TRBJ1-3 . TRBV7-4 CASSLQSPGGNTIYF TGTGCCAGCAGCTTACAGAGTCCGGGTGGAAACACCATATATTTT
TRBD1 TRBJ2-5 many TRBV7-2 CASSPGGMETQYF TGTGCCAGCAGTCCAGGGGGCATGGAGACCCAGTACTTC
TRBD2 TRBJ2-1 few TRBV6-6 CASSPLAGAPNEQFF TGTGCCAGCAGTCCCCTAGCGGGGGCCCCCAATGAGCAGTTCTTC
TRBD2 TRBJ2-1 few TRBV19 CATITGGASGGDEQFF TGTGCCACCATCACGGGTGGGGCTAGCGGGGGAGATGAGCAGTTCTTC
. TRBJ2-1 . TRBV5-1 CASVRTGTEADEQFF TGCGCCAGCGTACGAACAGGGACCGAGGCGGATGAGCAGTTCTTC
. TRBJ1-1 . TRBV11-2 CASNPWVQGTMNTEAFF TGTGCCAGCAACCCTTGGGTCCAGGGGACCATGAACACTGAAGCTTTCTTT
TRBD2 TRBJ2-7 . TRBV28 CASRLGTTSAYEQYF TGTGCCAGCAGACTCGGGACTACGTCAGCCTACGAGCAGTACTTC
. TRBJ2-5 few TRBV7-6 CASSLEAKGETQYF TGTGCCAGCAGCTTAGAAGCCAAGGGAGAGACCCAGTACTTC